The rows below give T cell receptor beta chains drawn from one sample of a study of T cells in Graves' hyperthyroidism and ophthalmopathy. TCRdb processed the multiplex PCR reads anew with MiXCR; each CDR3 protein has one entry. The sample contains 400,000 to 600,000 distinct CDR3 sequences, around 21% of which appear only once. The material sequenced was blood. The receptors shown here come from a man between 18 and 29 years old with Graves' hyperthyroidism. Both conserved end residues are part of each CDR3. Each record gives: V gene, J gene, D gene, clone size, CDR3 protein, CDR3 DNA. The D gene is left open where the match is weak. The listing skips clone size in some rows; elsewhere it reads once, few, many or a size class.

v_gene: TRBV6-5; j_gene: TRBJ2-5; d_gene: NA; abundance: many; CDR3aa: CASSYSMADQETQYF; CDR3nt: TGTGCCAGCAGTTACTCGATGGCAGACCAAGAGACCCAGTACTTC
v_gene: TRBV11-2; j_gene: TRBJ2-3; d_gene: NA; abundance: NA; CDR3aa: CASSYRGRRFGDTQYF; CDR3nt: TGTGCCAGCAGCTACAGAGGGAGAAGATTCGGAGATACGCAGTATTTT
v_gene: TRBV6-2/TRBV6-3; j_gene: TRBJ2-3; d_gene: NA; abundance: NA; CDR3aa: CASSYSMSQGYNEYF; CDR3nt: TGTGCCAGCAGTTACTCGATGAGTCAGGGGTACAACGAGTATTTT
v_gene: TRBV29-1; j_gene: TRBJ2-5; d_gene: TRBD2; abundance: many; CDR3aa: CSGGTSGRETQYF; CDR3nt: TGCAGTGGAGGGACTAGCGGGCGGGAGACCCAGTACTTC
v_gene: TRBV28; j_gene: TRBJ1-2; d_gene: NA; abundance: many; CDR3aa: CASRNDQAGYTF; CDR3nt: TGTGCCAGCAGGAATGACCAAGCGGGCTACACCTTC
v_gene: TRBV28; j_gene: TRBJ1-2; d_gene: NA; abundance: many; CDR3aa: CASSQYVADNYGYTF; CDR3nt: TGTGCCAGCAGTCAGTACGTGGCGGATAACTATGGCTACACCTTC
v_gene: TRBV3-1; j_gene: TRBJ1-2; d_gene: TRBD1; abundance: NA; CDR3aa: CASSTTGTGFGYTF; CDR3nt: TGTGCCAGCAGCACAACCGGGACAGGGTTTGGCTACACCTTC
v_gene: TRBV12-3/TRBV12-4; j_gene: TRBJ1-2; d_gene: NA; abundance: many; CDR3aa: CASRPGDPGARGYTF; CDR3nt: TGTGCCAGCAGACCCGGGGATCCAGGGGCTCGAGGCTACACCTTC
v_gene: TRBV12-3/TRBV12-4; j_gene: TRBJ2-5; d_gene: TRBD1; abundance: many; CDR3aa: CASSLALGQGEETQYF; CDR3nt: TGTGCCAGCAGTTTAGCGCTGGGACAGGGCGAAGAGACCCAGTACTTC
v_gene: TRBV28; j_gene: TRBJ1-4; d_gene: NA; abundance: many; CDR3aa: CASRATNEKLFF; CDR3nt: TGTGCCAGTCGGGCAACTAATGAAAAACTGTTTTTT
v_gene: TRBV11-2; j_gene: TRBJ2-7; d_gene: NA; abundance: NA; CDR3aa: CASSLELEAFLSYEQCF; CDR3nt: TGTGCCAGCAGCTTAGAATTGGAGGCGTTCCTCTCCTACGAGCAGTGCTTC
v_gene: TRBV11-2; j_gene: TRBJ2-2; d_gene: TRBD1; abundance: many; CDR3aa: CASSLGTGYTGELFF; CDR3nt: TGTGCCAGCAGCTTAGGGACAGGGTACACCGGGGAGCTGTTTTTT
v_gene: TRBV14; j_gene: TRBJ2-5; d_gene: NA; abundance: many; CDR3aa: CASSQDRGLPIETQYF; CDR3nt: TGTGCCAGCAGCCAAGACCGGGGACTGCCGATAGAGACCCAGTACTTC
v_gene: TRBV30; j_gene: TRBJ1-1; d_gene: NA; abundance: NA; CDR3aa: CAWSVRRGGTEAFF; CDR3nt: TGTGCCTGGAGTGTACGACGAGGTGGCACTGAAGCTTTCTTT
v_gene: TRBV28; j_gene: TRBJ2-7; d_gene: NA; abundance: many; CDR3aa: CASRTFRQGEQYF; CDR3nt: TGTGCCAGCAGAACCTTCCGGCAGGGCGAGCAGTACTTC
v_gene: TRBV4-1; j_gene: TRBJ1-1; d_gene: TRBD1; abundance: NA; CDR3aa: CASSQGPQGAAEAFF; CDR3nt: TGCGCCAGCAGCCAAGGACCACAGGGGGCCGCTGAAGCTTTCTTT
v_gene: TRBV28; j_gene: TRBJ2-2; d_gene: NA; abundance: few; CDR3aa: CASIRDTYTGELFF; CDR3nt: TGTGCCAGCATCCGGGACACCTACACCGGGGAGCTGTTTTTT
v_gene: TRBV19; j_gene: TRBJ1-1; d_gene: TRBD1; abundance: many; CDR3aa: CASIGTGETEAFF; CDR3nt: TGTGCCAGTATCGGTACAGGGGAAACTGAAGCTTTCTTT
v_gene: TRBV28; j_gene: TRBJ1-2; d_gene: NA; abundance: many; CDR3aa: CATRWGVENYTF; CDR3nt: TGTGCCACCCGATGGGGGGTAGAGAACTACACCTTC
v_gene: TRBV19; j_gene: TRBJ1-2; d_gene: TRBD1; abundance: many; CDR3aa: CASGDSLFYGYTF; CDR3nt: TGTGCCAGCGGGGACAGCCTCTTTTATGGCTACACCTTC
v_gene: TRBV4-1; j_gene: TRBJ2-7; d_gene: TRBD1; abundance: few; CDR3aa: CASSHRQGTPYEQYF; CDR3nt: TGCGCCAGCAGCCATAGACAGGGGACGCCCTACGAGCAGTACTTC
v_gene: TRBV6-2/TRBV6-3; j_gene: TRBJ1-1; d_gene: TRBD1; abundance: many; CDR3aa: CASSSRDRGRTEAFF; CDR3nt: TGTGCCAGCAGTTCCAGGGACAGGGGGAGGACTGAAGCTTTCTTT
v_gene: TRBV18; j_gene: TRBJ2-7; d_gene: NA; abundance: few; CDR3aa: CASSSAGQSYEQYF; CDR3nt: TGTGCCAGCTCGTCTGCCGGACAGAGCTACGAGCAGTACTTC
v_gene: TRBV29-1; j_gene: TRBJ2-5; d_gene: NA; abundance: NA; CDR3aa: CSVITLVLQETQYF; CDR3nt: TGCAGCGTTATTACCTTAGTACTCCAAGAGACCCAGTACTTC
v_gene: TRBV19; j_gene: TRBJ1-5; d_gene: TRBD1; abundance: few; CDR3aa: CASSLGQGESQPQHF; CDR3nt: TGTGCCAGTAGCTTGGGACAGGGTGAAAGCCAGCCCCAGCATTTT
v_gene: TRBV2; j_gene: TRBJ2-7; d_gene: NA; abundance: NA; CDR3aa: CASSLAGSPSEQYF; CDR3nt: TGTGCCAGCAGTCTCGCCGGGTCTCCCTCCGAGCAGTACTTC
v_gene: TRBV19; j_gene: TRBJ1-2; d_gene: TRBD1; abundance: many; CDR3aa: CAIGDRLYGYTF; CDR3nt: TGTGCCATAGGGGACAGGTTGTATGGCTACACCTTC
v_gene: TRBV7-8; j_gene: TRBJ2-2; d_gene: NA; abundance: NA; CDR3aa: CASSLPPTGELFF; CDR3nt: TGTGCCAGCAGCTTACCCCCTACCGGGGAGCTGTTTTTT
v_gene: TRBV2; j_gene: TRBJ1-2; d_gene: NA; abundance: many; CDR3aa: CASSEIGGYGYTF; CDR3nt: TGTGCCAGCAGTGAAATCGGGGGGTATGGCTACACCTTC
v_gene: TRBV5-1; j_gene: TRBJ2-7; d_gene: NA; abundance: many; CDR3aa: CASSLYGASSYEQYF; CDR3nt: TGCGCCAGCAGCTTGTACGGGGCGAGCTCCTACGAGCAGTACTTC
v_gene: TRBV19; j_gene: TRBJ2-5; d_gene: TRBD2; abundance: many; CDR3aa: CASTPSGLQETQYF; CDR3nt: TGTGCCAGTACCCCTAGCGGACTTCAAGAGACCCAGTACTTC
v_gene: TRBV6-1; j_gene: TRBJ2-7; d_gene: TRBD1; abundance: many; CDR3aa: CASRDRAGVYEQYF; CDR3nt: TGTGCCAGCAGGGACAGGGCAGGGGTCTACGAGCAGTACTTC
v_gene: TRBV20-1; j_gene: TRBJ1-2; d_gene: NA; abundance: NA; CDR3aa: CSAQLETFYGYTF; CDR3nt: TGCAGTGCTCAACTGGAGACTTTCTATGGCTACACCTTC
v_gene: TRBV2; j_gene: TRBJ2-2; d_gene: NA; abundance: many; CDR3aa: CASSEAVAGELFF; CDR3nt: TGTGCCAGCAGTGAGGCTGTAGCCGGGGAGCTGTTTTTT
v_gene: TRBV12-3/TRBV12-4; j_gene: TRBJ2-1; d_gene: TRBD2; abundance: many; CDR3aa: CATGLAGGRNEQFF; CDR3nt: TGTGCCACCGGGCTAGCGGGGGGGAGGAATGAGCAGTTCTTC
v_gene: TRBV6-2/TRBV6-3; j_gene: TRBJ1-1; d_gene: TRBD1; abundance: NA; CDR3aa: CASSDRVWNTEAFF; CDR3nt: TGTGCCAGCAGCGACAGGGTGTGGAACACTGAAGCTTTCTTT
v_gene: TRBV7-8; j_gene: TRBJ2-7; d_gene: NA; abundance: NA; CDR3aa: CASSRDLSGTYEQYF; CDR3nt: TGTGCCAGCAGCCGCGACCTTAGCGGAACCTACGAGCAGTACTTC
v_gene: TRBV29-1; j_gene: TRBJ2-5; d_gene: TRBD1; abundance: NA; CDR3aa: CSVTGGQETQYF; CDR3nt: TGCAGCGTGACAGGGGGACAAGAGACCCAGTACTTC
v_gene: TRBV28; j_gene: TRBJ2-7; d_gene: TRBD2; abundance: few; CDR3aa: CASSFPRGGGRGIEQYF; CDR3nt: TGTGCCAGCAGTTTCCCCCGTGGGGGGGGGAGGGGTATCGAGCAGTACTTC
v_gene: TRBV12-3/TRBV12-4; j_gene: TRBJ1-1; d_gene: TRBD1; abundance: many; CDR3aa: CASSRTGTFEAFF; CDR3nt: TGTGCCAGCAGCAGGACAGGGACTTTTGAAGCTTTCTTT
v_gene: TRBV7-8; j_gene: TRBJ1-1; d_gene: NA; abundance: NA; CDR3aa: CASSQSGGNTEAFF; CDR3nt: TGTGCCAGCAGCCAGTCGGGAGGGAACACTGAAGCTTTCTTT
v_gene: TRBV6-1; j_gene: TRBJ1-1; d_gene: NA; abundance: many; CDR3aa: CASRPALGATEAFF; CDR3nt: TGTGCCAGCAGACCCGCTTTGGGGGCGACTGAAGCTTTCTTT
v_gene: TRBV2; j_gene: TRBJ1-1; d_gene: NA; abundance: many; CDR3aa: CASRLDGVGGAFF; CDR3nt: TGTGCCAGTCGCTTGGACGGCGTAGGTGGGGCTTTCTTT
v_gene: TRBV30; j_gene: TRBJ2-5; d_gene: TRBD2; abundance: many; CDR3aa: CAWSGSGGYQETQYF; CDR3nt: TGTGCCTGGAGTGGGAGCGGGGGGTATCAAGAGACCCAGTACTTC
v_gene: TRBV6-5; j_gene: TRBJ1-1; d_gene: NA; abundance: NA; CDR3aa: CASSYHREGRGNTEAFF; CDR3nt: TGTGCCAGCAGTTACCATAGGGAGGGGAGAGGGAACACTGAAGCTTTCTTT
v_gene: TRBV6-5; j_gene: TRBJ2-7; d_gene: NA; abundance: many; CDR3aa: CASSFLLPPSEEQYF; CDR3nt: TGTGCCAGCAGTTTCCTCCTCCCCCCGAGCGAGGAGCAGTACTTC
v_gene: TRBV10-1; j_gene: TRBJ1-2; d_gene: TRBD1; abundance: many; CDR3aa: CASPRQGAFYGYTF; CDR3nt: TGCGCCAGCCCCCGGCAGGGGGCCTTCTATGGCTACACCTTC
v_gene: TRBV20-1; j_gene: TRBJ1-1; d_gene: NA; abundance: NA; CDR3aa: CSASDGLNTEAFF; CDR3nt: TGCAGTGCTAGTGACGGCTTGAACACTGAAGCTTTCTTT
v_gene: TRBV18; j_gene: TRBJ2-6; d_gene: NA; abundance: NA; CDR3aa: CASSPEDGANVLTF; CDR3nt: TGTGCCAGCTCACCGGAGGACGGGGCCAACGTCCTGACTTTC
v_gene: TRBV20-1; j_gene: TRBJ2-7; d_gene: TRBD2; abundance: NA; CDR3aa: CSARAGGRYEQYF; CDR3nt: TGCAGTGCTAGGGCGGGGGGCAGGTACGAGCAGTACTTC
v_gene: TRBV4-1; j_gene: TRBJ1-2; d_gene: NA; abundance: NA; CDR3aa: CASSESRVLGGYTF; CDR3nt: TGCGCCAGCAGCGAAAGCCGGGTCTTGGGTGGCTACACCTTC
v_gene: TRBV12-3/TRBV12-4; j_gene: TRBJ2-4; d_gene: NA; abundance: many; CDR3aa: CASSPRGELAKNIQYF; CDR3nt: TGTGCCAGCAGTCCCAGGGGTGAACTAGCCAAAAACATTCAGTACTTC
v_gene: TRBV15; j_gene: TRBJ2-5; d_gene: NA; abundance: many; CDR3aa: CATSSPGGGETQYF; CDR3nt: TGTGCCACCAGCAGCCCCGGGGGCGGGGAGACCCAGTACTTC
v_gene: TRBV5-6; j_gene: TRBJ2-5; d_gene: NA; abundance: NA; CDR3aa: CASRKKHRTQYF; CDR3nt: TGTGCCAGCAGAAAAAAGCATCGGACCCAGTACTTC
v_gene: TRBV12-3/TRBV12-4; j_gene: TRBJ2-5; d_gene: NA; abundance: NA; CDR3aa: CASSRQTYQETQYF; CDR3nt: TGTGCCAGCAGCCGACAGACGTACCAAGAGACCCAGTACTTC
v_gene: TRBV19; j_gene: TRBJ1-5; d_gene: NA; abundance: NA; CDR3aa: CASSYWVNQPQHF; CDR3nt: TGTGCCAGTAGCTACTGGGTCAATCAGCCCCAGCATTTT
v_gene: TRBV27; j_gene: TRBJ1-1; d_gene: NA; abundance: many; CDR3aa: CASSAPGVNTEAFF; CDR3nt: TGTGCCAGCAGCGCTCCAGGAGTTAACACTGAAGCTTTCTTT
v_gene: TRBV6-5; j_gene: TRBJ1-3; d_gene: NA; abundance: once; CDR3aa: CASSHRVGASGNTIYF; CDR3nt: TGTGCCAGCAGTCACAGGGTTGGCGCCTCTGGAAACACCATATATTTT
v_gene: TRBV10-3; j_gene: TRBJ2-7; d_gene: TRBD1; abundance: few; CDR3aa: CAISESGQKSYEQYF; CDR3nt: TGTGCCATCAGTGAATCGGGACAGAAATCCTACGAGCAGTACTTC
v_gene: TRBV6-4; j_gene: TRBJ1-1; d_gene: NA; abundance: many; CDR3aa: CASKRRAADTEAFF; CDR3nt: TGTGCCAGCAAGCGCCGGGCCGCCGACACTGAAGCTTTCTTT